Listed here are 20 T cell receptor beta chains from one sample, sequenced in a study of cytomegalovirus exposure and HLA in healthy donors. Use of 60 Vbeta and 13 Jbeta primers characterized the PCR. The data were produced by immunoSEQ multiplex PCR, yet TCRdb's version contains in-frame clones alone and is incomplete. The sample consists of approximately 160,000 clones, 60% to 80% of them appearing once. The sample taken for sequencing was PBMCs. The receptor source for this set is a man in his late teens or twenties in good health and CMV-seropositive.

The chain employs TRBV7-9 and TRBJ1-2; 12 nucleotides agree with TRBD1. CDR1 is SEHNR and CDR2 is FQNEAQ in the germline V gene (reference sequence). V lost 6 bases and J lost 4; bases outside the gene matches: 9. There are 16 residues in the CDR3. The CDR3 loop is CASRHGTGGSGYGYTF. DNA of the CDR3: TGTGCCAGCAGGCACGGGACAGGGGGCAGTGGCTATGGCTACACCTTC.

J is TRBJ1-1 and V is TRBV30, with a tentative D call TRBD1 (6 bases). Germline V gene sequence: CDR1 GTSNPN, CDR2 SVGIG (reference sequence). The CDR3 spans 13 residues. The V end lost 4 bases, the J end lost 5 bases, and 14 bases lay between the germline ends. DNA of the CDR3: TGTGCCTGGAAGGTACAGGGTGGGACTGAAGCTTTCTTT. It codes for CAWKVQGGTEAFF.

V gene TRBV4-1 combines with J gene TRBJ2-3; tentative D call: TRBD2 (6 bases). Per germline, CDR1 MGHRA and CDR2 YSYEKL. This CDR3 is 16 amino acids long. V was clipped by 0 bases and J by 0 bases, with 10 bases between them. CDR3 residues: CASSQEEGSSTDTQYF. CDR3 DNA: TGCGCCAGCAGCCAAGAGGAGGGGTCAAGCACAGATACGCAGTATTTT.

The chain employs TRBV25-1 and TRBJ1-2; 9 nucleotides agree with TRBD1. Trimming took 6 bases from V and 3 from J; bases not matched to a gene: 5. Germline V CDR1 and CDR2: MGHDK, SYGVNS. This CDR3 has 14 residues. CDR3 DNA: TGTGCCAGCAGGGATGGGACAGGGTACTATGGCTACACCTTC. Translating gives CASRDGTGYYGYTF.

Note on this clone: This specimen includes other DNA sequences encoding the same CDR3. The chain employs TRBV5-4 and TRBJ1-5; D possibly corresponds to TRBD1 (6 bases). The CDR3 spans 13 residues. In germline, CDR1 is SGHNT, CDR2 YYREEE (reference sequence). The V and J ends lost 0 bases and 7 bases respectively, with 8 bases between them. In nucleotides, the CDR3 is TGTGCCAGCAGCTTGGCAGGGGACCAGCCCCAGCATTTT. Translation gives CASSLAGDQPQHF.

The chain couples TRBV19 to TRBJ1-2, with 7 bases identical to TRBD1. The junction had 14 bases not matched to a gene; V was cut back by 6 bases and J by 4 bases. CDR1 LNHDA and CDR2 SQIVND come from the germline V gene (reference sequence). This CDR3 region has 16 residues. The CDR3 DNA reads TGTGCCAGTAGCGGACAGGCGACGATGTCTTTCTATGGCTACACCTTC. This sequence encodes CASSGQATMSFYGYTF.

V is TRBV6-5 and J is TRBJ2-6; D gene unclear. Trimming cost V 2 bases and J 0 bases, with 8 bases left between them. The CDR3 extends over 16 amino acids. Germline V CDR1 and CDR2: MNHEY, SVGAGI. CDR3 in DNA: TGTGCCAGCAGTTACCAGGCAAGCTCTGGGGCCAACGTCCTGACTTTC. Encoded protein: CASSYQASSGANVLTF.

This clone was seen a few times. The V and J genes are TRBV7-9 and TRBJ2-2, with TRBD1 identical over 7 bases. The CDR3 length is 13 residues. Germline CDR1 reads SEHNR; CDR2 reads FQNEAQ (reference sequence). V lost 4 bases to trimming and J lost 6 bases; unmatched junction nucleotides: 2. CDR3 bases: TGTGCCAGCAGCTGGCAGGGGGCCGGGGAGCTGTTTTTT. Translated: CASSWQGAGELFF.

CDR3 DNA: TGTGCCAGCAGCTTGGCTACTAGCGGGAGGACCTACGAGCAGTACGTC. It is translated as CASSLATSGRTYEQYV. The V gene is TRBV5-6, the J gene TRBJ2-7, with 12 positions matching TRBD2. The trim removed 0 bases at V and 2 bases at J, leaving 3 bases unmatched. The CDR3 loop spans 16 amino acids. Germline CDR1 and CDR2: SGHDT and YYEEEE.

This clone has only one observation. V is TRBV30 and J is TRBJ2-5, with TRBD2 matching over 15 bases. Looked up from germline, CDR1 is GTSNPN and CDR2 is SVGIG (reference sequence). The CDR3 is 18 amino acids. With V trimmed by 4 bases and J by 5 bases, 14 bases remained unmatched. The CDR3 coding sequence is TGTGCCTGGATGGACCCCGGACTAGCGGGAGGGCCCCCCGAGACCCAGTACTTC. Residues: CAWMDPGLAGGPPETQYF.

The J gene is TRBJ2-5, the V gene TRBV5-4; 8 positions agree with TRBD1. V was clipped by 4 bases and J by 6 bases; unmatched bases: 14. Germline-derived CDR1 and CDR2 are SGHNT and YYREEE (reference sequence). This CDR3 region has 16 residues. CDR3 coding DNA: TGTGCCAGCAGCGACTCAGGTCAGGGGGCCGGGAAGACCCAGTACTTC. Translation gives CASSDSGQGAGKTQYF.

In this sample, this clone turned up a few times. V and J are TRBV10-3 and TRBJ2-1; 7 nucleotides line up with TRBD2. This CDR3 is built from 14 residues. Germline trimming cut 8 bases from V and 0 bases from J; bases unmatched to any gene: 4. Germline CDR1 is ENHRY and CDR2 is SYGVKD. The CDR3 region is CAIGGGPSYNEQFF. As DNA, the CDR3 is TGTGCCATCGGCGGGGGTCCCTCCTACAATGAGCAGTTCTTC.

This clone has just a few counts. This chain uses TRBV4-1 with TRBJ2-1; D unresolved. Germline assignment: CDR1 MGHRA and CDR2 YSYEKL. V lost 5 bases, J lost 0 bases, and 11 bases lay in between. The length of the CDR3 is 15 residues. The CDR3 sequence: CASSYTESSYNEQFF. The CDR3 DNA is TGCGCCAGCAGCTACACAGAGAGCTCCTACAATGAGCAGTTCTTC.

J is TRBJ1-1 and V is TRBV13, with no clear D. Germline assignment: CDR1 PRHDT and CDR2 FYEKMQ (reference sequence). Deletions cut 5 bases from V and 0 bases from J, with 13 bases between. The CDR3 is 15 residues long. DNA for the CDR3: TGTGCCAGCAGCCAGAGGGTGGGAATGAACACTGAAGCTTTCTTT. Translation gives CASSQRVGMNTEAFF.

V gene TRBV28 combines with J gene TRBJ1-2; 8 bases are shared with TRBD1. Germline assignment: CDR1 MDHEN and CDR2 SYDVKM. The J segment lost 14 bases and the V segment lost 6 bases, leaving 11 bases of the junction unmatched. The CDR3 length is 12 residues. The CDR3 reads CASRRPGGESTF. The CDR3 DNA follows: TGTGCCAGCAGAAGGCCAGGGGGCGAATCGACCTTC.

The rearrangement uses TRBV7-8 and TRBJ2-3, with 12 positions matching TRBD2. CDR1 is SGHVS, CDR2 FQNEAQ, per germline. The CDR3 is 16 residues long. V trimming: 4 bases; J trimming: 2 bases; junction bases outside the gene matches: 4. The CDR3 reads CASSSRTSGATDTQYF. In DNA, the CDR3 is TGTGCCAGCAGCTCCCGGACTAGCGGGGCCACAGATACGCAGTATTTT.

The CDR3 loop reads CASRTGQGNSPLHF. The CDR3 DNA reads TGTGCCAGCAGAACGGGACAGGGTAATTCACCCCTCCACTTT. The chain links TRBV28 to TRBJ1-6, with 9 bases that match TRBD1. CDR3 length: 14 amino acids. V was pared by 6 bases and J by 6 bases, with 3 bases of the junction left unmatched. Germline lookup yields CDR1 MDHEN and CDR2 SYDVKM.

V usage is TRBV13 and J usage is TRBJ2-3, with 7 bases lining up with TRBD2. From germline, CDR1 is PRHDT and CDR2 FYEKMQ (reference sequence). Trimming cost V 4 bases and J 5 bases; bases outside gene matches: 12. This CDR3 is built from 16 residues. The CDR3, as DNA: TGTGCCAGCAGCTCCCCCCGGGCGGGAGACAGAGATACGCAGTATTTT. Residues: CASSSPRAGDRDTQYF.

The rearrangement joins TRBV6-1 to TRBJ1-6; D may be TRBD1 (6 bases). Germline V gene data show CDR1 as MNHNS and CDR2 as SASEGT. V gave up 3 bases and J gave up 6 bases, with 15 bases separating them. The CDR3 length is 16 residues. The CDR3 reads CASSDLAGEFNSPLHF. CDR3 bases: TGTGCCAGCAGTGATCTTGCAGGGGAATTTAATTCACCCCTCCACTTT.

V and J are TRBV7-9 and TRBJ1-2, with D uncertain. Trimming took off 2 bases at V and 4 bases at J, with 8 bases between the two ends. There are 13 residues in the CDR3. From germline, CDR1 is SEHNR and CDR2 FQNEAQ (reference sequence). For the CDR3, the DNA is TGTGCCAGCAGCTTATGGGCAGCCTATGGCTACACCTTC. Its translation is CASSLWAAYGYTF.